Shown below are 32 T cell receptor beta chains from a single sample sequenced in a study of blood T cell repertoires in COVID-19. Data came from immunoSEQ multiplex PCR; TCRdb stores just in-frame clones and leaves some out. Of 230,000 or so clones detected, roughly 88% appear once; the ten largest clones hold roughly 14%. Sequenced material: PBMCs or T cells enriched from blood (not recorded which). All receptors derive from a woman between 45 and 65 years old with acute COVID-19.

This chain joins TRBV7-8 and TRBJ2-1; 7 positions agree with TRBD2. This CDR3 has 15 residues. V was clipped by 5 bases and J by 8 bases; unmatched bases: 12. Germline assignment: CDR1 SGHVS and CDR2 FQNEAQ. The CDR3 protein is CASSPASGGAHEQFF. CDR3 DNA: TGTGCCAGCAGCCCCGCCTCGGGAGGAGCCCATGAGCAGTTCTTC.

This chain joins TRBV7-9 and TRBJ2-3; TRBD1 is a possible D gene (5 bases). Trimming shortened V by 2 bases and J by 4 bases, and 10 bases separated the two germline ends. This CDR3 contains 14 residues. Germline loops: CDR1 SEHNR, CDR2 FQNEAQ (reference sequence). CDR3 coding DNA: TGTGCCAGCAGCTTACCAGGACAAGCAGATACGCAGTATTTT. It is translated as CASSLPGQADTQYF.

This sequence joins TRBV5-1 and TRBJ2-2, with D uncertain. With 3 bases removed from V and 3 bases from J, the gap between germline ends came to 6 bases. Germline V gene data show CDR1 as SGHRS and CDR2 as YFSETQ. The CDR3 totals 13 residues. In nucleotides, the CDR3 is TGCGCCAGCAGCTCCGGGTACACCGGGGAGCTGTTTTTT. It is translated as CASSSGYTGELFF.

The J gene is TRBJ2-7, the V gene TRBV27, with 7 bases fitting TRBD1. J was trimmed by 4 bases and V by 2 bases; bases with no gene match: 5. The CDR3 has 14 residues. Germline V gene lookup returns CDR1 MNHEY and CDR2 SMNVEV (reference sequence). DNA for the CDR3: TGTGCCAGCAGTTTAAGGGACAGAAAGTACGAGCAGTACTTC. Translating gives CASSLRDRKYEQYF.

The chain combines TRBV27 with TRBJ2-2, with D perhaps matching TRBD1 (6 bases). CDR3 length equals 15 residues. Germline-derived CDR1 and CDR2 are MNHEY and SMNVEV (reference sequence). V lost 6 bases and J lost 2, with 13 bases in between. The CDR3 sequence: CASRTWDTNTGELFF. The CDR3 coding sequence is TGTGCCAGCAGGACATGGGACACTAACACCGGGGAGCTGTTTTTT.

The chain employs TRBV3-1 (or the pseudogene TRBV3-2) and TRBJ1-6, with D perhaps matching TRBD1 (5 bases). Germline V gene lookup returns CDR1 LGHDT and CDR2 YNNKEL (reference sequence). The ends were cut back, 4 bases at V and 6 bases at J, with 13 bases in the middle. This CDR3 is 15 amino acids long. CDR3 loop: CASSLNRNGNSPLHF. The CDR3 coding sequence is TGTGCCAGCAGCCTAAACAGGAACGGTAATTCACCCCTCCACTTT.

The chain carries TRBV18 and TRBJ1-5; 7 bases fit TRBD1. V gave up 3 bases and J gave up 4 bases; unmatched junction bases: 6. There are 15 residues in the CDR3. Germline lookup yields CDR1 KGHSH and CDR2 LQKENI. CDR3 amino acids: CASSPSHRGNQPQHF. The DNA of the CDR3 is TGTGCCAGCTCACCCAGCCACAGGGGAAATCAGCCCCAGCATTTT.

The CDR3 is CASSPTAGSTDTQYF. The CDR3 DNA follows: TGTGCCAGCAGCCCCACAGCGGGTAGCACAGATACGCAGTATTTT. The chain recombines TRBV3-1 (or the pseudogene TRBV3-2) with TRBJ2-3; possible D gene TRBD2, 6 bases. V lost 4 bases and J lost 0, with 11 bases in between. CDR3 length: 15 residues. CDR1 is LGHDT, CDR2 YNNKEL, per germline (reference sequence).

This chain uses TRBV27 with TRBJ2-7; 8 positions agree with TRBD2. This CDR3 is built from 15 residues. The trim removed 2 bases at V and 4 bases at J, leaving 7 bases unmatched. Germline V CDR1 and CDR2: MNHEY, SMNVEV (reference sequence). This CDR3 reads CASSLKAPGGYEQYF. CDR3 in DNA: TGTGCCAGCAGTTTAAAGGCCCCGGGGGGGTACGAGCAGTACTTC.

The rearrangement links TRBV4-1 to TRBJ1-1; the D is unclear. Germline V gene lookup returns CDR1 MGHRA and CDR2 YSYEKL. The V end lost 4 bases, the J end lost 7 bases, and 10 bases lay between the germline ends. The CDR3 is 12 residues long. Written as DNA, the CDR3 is TGCGCCAGCAGCCTTCAAGGGAGTGAAGCTTTCTTT. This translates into CASSLQGSEAFF.

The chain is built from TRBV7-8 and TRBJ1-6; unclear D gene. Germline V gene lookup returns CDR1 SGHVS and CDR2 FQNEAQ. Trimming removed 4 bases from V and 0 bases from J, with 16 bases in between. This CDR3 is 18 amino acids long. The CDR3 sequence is CASSSRELLFSYNSPLHF. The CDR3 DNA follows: TGTGCCAGCAGCTCCCGGGAACTTCTTTTCTCCTATAATTCACCCCTCCACTTT.

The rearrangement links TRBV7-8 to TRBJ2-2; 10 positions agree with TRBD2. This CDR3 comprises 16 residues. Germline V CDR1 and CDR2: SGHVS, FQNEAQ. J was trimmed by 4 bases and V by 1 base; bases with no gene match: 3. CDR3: CASSLVAGGTTGELFF. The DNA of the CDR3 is TGTGCCAGCAGCTTAGTAGCGGGAGGAACCACCGGGGAGCTGTTTTTT.

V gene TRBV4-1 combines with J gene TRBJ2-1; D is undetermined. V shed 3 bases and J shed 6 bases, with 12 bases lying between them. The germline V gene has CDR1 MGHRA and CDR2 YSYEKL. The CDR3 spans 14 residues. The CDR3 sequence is CASSQGPKGNEQFF. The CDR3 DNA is TGCGCCAGCAGCCAGGGCCCAAAAGGCAATGAGCAGTTCTTC.

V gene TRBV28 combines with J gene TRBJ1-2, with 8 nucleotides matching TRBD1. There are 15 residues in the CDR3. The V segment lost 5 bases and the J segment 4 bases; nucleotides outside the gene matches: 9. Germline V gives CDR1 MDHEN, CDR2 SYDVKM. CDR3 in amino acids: CASSTWDRTSYGYTF. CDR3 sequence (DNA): TGTGCCAGCAGTACTTGGGACAGGACTTCCTATGGCTACACCTTC.

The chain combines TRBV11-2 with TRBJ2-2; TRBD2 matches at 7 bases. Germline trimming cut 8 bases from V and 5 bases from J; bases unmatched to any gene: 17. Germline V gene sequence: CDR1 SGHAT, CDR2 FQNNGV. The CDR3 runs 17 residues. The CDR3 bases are TGTGCCAGCCGGCGCCCCCTGGGGGGGGAGGGGACCGGGGAGCTGTTTTTT. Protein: CASRRPLGGEGTGELFF.

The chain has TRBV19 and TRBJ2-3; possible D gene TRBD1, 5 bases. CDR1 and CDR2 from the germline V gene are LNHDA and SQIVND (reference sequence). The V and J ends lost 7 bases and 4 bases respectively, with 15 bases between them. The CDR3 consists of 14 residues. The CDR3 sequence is CASKVQGSADTQYF. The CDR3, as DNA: TGTGCCAGTAAGGTCCAGGGATCTGCAGATACGCAGTATTTT.

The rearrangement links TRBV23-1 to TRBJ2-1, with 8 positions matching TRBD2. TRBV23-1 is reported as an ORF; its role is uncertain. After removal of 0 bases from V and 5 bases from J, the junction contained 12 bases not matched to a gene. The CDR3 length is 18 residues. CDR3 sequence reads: CASSQSERGREVHNEQFF. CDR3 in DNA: TGCGCCAGCAGTCAATCGGAGCGGGGGCGGGAGGTCCACAATGAGCAGTTCTTC.

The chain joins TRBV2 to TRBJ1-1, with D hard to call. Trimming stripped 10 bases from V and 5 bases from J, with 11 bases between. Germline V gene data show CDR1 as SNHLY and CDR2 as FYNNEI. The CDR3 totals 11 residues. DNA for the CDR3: TGTGCCAACGGAGGAGGGACTGAAGCTTTCTTT. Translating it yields CANGGGTEAFF.

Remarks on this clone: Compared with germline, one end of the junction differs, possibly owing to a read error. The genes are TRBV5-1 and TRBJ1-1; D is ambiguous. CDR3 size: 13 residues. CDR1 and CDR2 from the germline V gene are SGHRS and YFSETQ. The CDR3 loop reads CASSFNMNAEAFF. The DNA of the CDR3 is TGCGCCAGCAGCTTCAACATGAACGCTGAAGCTTTCTTT.

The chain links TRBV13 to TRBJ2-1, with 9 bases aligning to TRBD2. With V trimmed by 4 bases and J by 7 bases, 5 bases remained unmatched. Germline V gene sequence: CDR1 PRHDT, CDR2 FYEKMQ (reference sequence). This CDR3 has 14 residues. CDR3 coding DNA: TGTGCCAGCAGCTCCTGGACTAGCGTGAATGAGCAGTTCTTC. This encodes CASSSWTSVNEQFF.

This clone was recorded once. In nucleotides, the CDR3 is TGTGCCAGCAGCTTGACTAGCGGGGCTTCGAACACCGGGGAGCTGTTTTTT. Encoded protein: CASSLTSGASNTGELFF. The chain is built from TRBV7-9 and TRBJ2-2, with 11 bases that match TRBD2. CDR3 length: 17 residues. CDR1 and CDR2 (germline): SEHNR, FQNEAQ (reference sequence). The V segment lost 3 bases and the J segment 0 bases; nucleotides outside the gene matches: 3.

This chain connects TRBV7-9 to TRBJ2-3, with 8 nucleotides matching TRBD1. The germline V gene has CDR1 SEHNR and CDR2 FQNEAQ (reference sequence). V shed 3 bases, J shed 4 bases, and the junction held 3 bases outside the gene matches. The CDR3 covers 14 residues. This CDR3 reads CASSFGQGPDTQYF. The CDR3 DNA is TGTGCCAGCAGCTTTGGACAGGGCCCAGATACGCAGTATTTT.

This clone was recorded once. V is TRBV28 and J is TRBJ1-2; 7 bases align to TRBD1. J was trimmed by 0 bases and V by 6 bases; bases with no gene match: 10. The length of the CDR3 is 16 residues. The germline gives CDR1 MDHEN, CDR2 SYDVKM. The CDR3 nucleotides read TGTGCCAGCAGCCACCTCCGGGACAGTTCTAACTATGGCTACACCTTC. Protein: CASSHLRDSSNYGYTF.

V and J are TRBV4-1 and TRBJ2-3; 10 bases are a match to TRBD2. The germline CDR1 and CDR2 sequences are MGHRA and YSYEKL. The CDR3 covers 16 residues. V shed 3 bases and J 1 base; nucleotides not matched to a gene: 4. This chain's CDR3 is CASSQRGLAGTDTQYF. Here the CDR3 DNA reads TGCGCCAGCAGCCAGAGAGGACTAGCGGGCACAGATACGCAGTATTTT.

The CDR3 loop reads CASSIGWATNTEAFF. Written as DNA, the CDR3 is TGTGCCAGTAGTATAGGATGGGCAACGAACACTGAAGCTTTCTTT. The chain couples TRBV19 to TRBJ1-1; the D is unclear. Looked up from germline, CDR1 is LNHDA and CDR2 is SQIVND (reference sequence). V was trimmed by 1 base and J by 1 base, leaving 10 bases between them. This CDR3 is built from 15 residues. The full variable domain, in which reference TRBV19 and TRBJ1-1 provide the parts outside the CDR3, is DGGITQSPKYLFRKEGQNVTLSCEQNLNHDAMYWYRQDPGQGLRLIYYSQIVNDFQKGDIAEGYSVSREKKESFPLTVTSAQKNPTAFYLCASSIGWATNTEAFFGQGTRLTVV.

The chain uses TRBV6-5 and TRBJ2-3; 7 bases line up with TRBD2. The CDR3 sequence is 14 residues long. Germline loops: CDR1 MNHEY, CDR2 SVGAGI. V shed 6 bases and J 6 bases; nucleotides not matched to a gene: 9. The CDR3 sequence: CASSSVGTTDTQYF. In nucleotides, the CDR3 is TGTGCCAGCAGCTCCGTGGGGACTACCGATACGCAGTATTTT.

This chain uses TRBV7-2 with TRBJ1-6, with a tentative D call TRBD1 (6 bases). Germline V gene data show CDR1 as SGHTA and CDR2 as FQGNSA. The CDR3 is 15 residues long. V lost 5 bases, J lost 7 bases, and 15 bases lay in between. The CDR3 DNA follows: TGTGCCAGCAGCGCAATACAGGGTGGAAATTCACCCCTCCACTTT. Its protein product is CASSAIQGGNSPLHF.

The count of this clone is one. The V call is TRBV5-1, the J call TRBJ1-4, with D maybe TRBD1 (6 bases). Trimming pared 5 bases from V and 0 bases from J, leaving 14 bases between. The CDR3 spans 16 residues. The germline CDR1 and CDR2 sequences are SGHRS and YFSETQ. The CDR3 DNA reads TGCGCCAGCAGTTCAGGACAGATTGCAACTAATGAAAAACTGTTTTTT. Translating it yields CASSSGQIATNEKLFF.

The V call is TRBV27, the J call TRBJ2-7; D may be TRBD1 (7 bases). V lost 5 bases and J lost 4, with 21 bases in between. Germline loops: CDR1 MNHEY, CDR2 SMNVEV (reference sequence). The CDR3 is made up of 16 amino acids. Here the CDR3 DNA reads TGTGCCAGCAGTCCCTCATGGGCGGGACAGTTTTACGAGCAGTACTTC. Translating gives CASSPSWAGQFYEQYF.

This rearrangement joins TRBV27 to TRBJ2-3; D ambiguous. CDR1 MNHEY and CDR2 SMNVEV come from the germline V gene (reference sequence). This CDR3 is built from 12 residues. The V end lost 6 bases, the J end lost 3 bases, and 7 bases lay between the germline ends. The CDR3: CASRTGTDTQYF. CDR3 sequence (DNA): TGTGCCAGCAGAACCGGGACAGATACGCAGTATTTT.

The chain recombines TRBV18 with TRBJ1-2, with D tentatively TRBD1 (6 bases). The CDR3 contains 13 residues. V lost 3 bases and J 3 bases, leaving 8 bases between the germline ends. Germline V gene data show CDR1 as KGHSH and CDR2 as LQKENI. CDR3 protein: CASSPQGYYGYTF. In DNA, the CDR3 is TGTGCCAGCTCACCGCAGGGGTACTATGGCTACACCTTC.

Written as DNA, the CDR3 is TGCGCCAGCAGCTTACAGGGGGACTTCGAGCAGTACTTC. Protein: CASSLQGDFEQYF. The rearrangement uses TRBV5-1 and TRBJ2-7; the match to TRBD1 covers 8 bases. J lost 6 bases, V lost 2 bases, and 4 bases had no gene match. Germline-derived CDR1 and CDR2 are SGHRS and YFSETQ. This CDR3 contains 13 residues.